The entry below gives a single T cell receptor beta chain sequence along with its context. It has no known antigen specificity. Base qualities are not recorded, but no much larger clone differs from it by a single base. This record comes from a study of T cells after posttransplantation cyclophosphamide (TCRdb year 2016). As for the study more broadly: Using TRB sequencing, the study followed how the T cell repertoire rebuilt after myeloablative bone marrow transplantation with posttransplantation cyclophosphamide given as GVHD prophylaxis. Antigen receptor sequencing was done on samples from about 38 PTCy-treated patients and from about 17 related bone marrow donors of those patients. TRB sequencing was performed on blood from all 34 PTCy patients with 1-year posttransplant specimens. Up to 3 additional blood samples from 2 to 5.2 years after transplant were also TRB-sequenced in 3 patients, as was pretransplant blood from a handful of patients. TRA and TRB clonality were tightly correlated in ten or so samples, so subsequent TCR analyses focused on TRB only. Public TRB sequences were compared against a database of over 3,000 sequences linked to responses to pathogens, tumor antigens, self-antigens and alloantigens. The investigation overall reported the following: Donor-recipient similarity was low at 1-2 months but increased during the first year, and donor CD8+ memory clones often dominated later blood repertoires. Across fewer than 50 patients, TRB clonality was highly associated with recipient CMV seropositivity and CMV reactivation, and diversity in PTCy patients was similar to diversity in CNI/methotrexate controls. The TRB repertoires of T cells infiltrating skin or the GI tract showed only limited overlap with the TRB repertoires found in blood.

The control cohort consisted of approximately ten patients who had myeloablative marrow transplants with methotrexate plus a calcineurin inhibitor and who were sampled 1 year after transplant. Peripheral blood and bone marrow mononuclear cells were isolated by Ficoll-Hypaque density centrifugation and cryopreserved. Genomic DNA was used for TRB sequencing, which was performed with the immunoSEQ assay at survey resolution or with the hsTCRB kit. The study's own analysis went as follows. Initial read processing used immunoSEQ software, and repertoire analyses used the LymphoSeq R package. Clonality was calculated as 1 minus normalized Shannon entropy, and the Gini coefficient was also calculated for each TRB dataset. To infer phenotypes in unsorted samples, TRB sequences from sorted subsets of the recipient or donor were mapped onto the unsorted samples of the same recipient. TCRdb re-hosts the immuneACCESS table, in-frame sequences only. Its copies lack some clones; in the studies checked, an unresolved V gene accounts for under half of them, and the cause for the rest is not known. D and trimming were read from the DNA, whereas the V and J calls and clone size are those reported in that table. The sample contains about 9,800 clones, around 89% of them found a single time. The ten largest clones represent around 4% of the sample.

The CDR3 has 14 amino acids, counting the end cysteine and phenylalanine. Of all the DNA, just the CDR3 is kept, 42 bases in frame from base 1. The junction carries 13 bases between V and J, which are trimmed by 4 bases and 3 bases respectively. As encoded in the germline V gene (reference sequence), CDR1 is SGHNT while CDR2 is YYREEE. The sequencing used PBMCs, collected 420 to 450 days after allogeneic stem cell transplant with calcineurin inhibitor and methotrexate. The chain is assembled from TRBV5-4 and TRBJ2-5; TRBD1 is perhaps the D gene, given 6 matching bases. This TCR was sampled from a male patient in his fifties who received an allogeneic stem cell transplant from an unrelated donor, was CMV-positive, and had chronic GVHD only. Donor T cells from the graft may be present among the T cells after a transplant. The DNA sequence reads TGTGCCAGCAGCCCGGACAGCGTCAAAGAGACCCAGTACTTC. Its protein product is CASSPDSVKETQYF.